The present T cell receptor (beta chain) was sequenced within a study of T cells in tumors after PD-1 blockade. At the level of the study: Patients had no prior checkpoint blockade, systemic immunosuppressants, or anti-cancer therapy within 4 weeks. Mean per blood sample: some 100,000 templates (roughly 22,000-257,772), around 34,000 unique clonotypes. A subset received ongoing vismodegib 150 mg daily alongside anti-PD-1 therapy.

Genomic DNA template from tumor biopsies or peripheral blood, 616 ng to 6,004 ng input. Using immunoSEQ multiplex PCR, the repertoire was profiled, and TCRdb retains in-frame clones only, with some absent. The sample records 5,500 to 6,500 clones, roughly 80% being singletons. CDR1 and CDR2 (germline): LGHDT, YNNKEL (reference sequence). The ends were cut back, 2 bases at V and 6 bases at J, with 5 bases in the middle. CDR3 size: 12 residues. The gene calls are TRBV3-1 (or the pseudogene TRBV3-2) and TRBJ2-1, with a tentative D call TRBD1 (5 bases). This TCR came from a human donor with advanced basal cell or squamous cell carcinoma (not recorded which). This specimen was PBMCs, taken after anti-PD-1 therapy. CDR3 amino acids: CASSQRGNEQFF. Here the CDR3 DNA reads TGTGCCAGCAGCCAAAGGGGCAATGAGCAGTTCTTC.